This passage covers 31 T cell receptor beta chains from one sample sequenced in a study of CD8 T cells in Susac syndrome. Random hexamers were used to reverse transcribe the RNA input (about 0.5 to 1 ug). TCRdb re-analysed the immunoSEQ multiplex PCR reads in MiXCR, keeping a single row per CDR3 protein. In the table there are 2,000 to 3,000 distinct CDR3 sequences, approximately 70% of which are singletons. The memory subsets used in TEMRA sorting were defined through staining for CD27 and CD45RA. Material: CD8+ TEMRA cells from PBMCs. Subset of the sample: FACS-sorted terminally differentiated effector memory CD8+ T cells re-expressing CD45RA (CD8+ TEMRA). Receptor source: a human donor with Susac syndrome.

The chain uses TRBV5-4 and TRBJ2-1; tentatively, D is TRBD1 (6 bases). Germline V gene data show CDR1 as SGHNT and CDR2 as YYREEE (reference sequence). Between the trimmed V and J ends, which lost 5 bases and 3 bases, there was a span of 6 bases. This CDR3 spans 12 amino acids. CDR3 protein: CASRGHYNEQFF. The CDR3 DNA is TGTGCCAGCAGGGGACACTACAATGAGCAGTTCTTC.

The chain links TRBV24-1 to TRBJ1-5, with 10 bases matching TRBD1. V was clipped by 4 bases and J by 2 bases; unmatched bases: 7. Germline-derived CDR1 and CDR2 are KGHDR and SFDVKD. CDR3 size: 17 residues. The CDR3 DNA sequence: TGTGCCACCAGTGAACCGACAGGGGGCCGAGGCAATCAGCCCCAGCATTTT. Its protein product is CATSEPTGGRGNQPQHF.

The chain links TRBV19 to TRBJ2-7; the match to TRBD2 covers 7 bases. After removal of 4 bases from V and 2 bases from J, the junction contained 5 bases not matched to a gene. Germline values: CDR1 LNHDA, CDR2 SQIVND (reference sequence). The CDR3 totals 14 residues. The CDR3 DNA is TGTGCCAGTAGTACGGCGGGGGATGCCTACGAGCAGTACTTC. This translates into CASSTAGDAYEQYF.

The chain carries TRBV7-8 and TRBJ1-5; D is perhaps TRBD1 (5 bases). The V end lost 3 bases, the J end lost 4 bases, and 13 bases lay between the germline ends. Germline V gene lookup returns CDR1 SGHVS and CDR2 FQNEAQ. The CDR3 length is 15 residues. CDR3 loop: CASSFLRQINQPQHF. The CDR3 DNA reads as TGTGCCAGCAGCTTTCTTCGACAGATAAATCAGCCCCAGCATTTT.

This chain joins TRBV6-5 and TRBJ2-2; weak D call: TRBD2 (6 bases). Trimming took 2 bases from V and 0 from J, leaving 13 bases between them. The V gene's germline CDR1 is MNHEY and CDR2 SVGAGI. The CDR3 runs 17 residues. This CDR3 is CASSYRLGLPNTGELFF. The CDR3 DNA reads as TGTGCCAGCAGTTACAGACTGGGACTCCCGAACACCGGGGAGCTGTTTTTT.

V and J are TRBV10-2 and TRBJ1-4; no clear D. Per germline, CDR1 WSHSY and CDR2 SAAADI. This CDR3 contains 16 residues. Between the trimmed V and J ends, which lost 1 base and 10 bases, there was a span of 19 bases. CDR3 DNA sequence: TGCGCCAGCAGTGAGTACGTTTCTGGTCCCCGCGGAAAACTGTTTTTT. It specifies CASSEYVSGPRGKLFF.

About this clonotype: One end of the junction is discordant with germline, which a read error may explain. This chain links TRBV12-3 or TRBV12-4 with TRBJ2-5; D is perhaps TRBD1 (6 bases). The CDR3 is 16 amino acids. CDR3 in amino acids: CASSSDPTGSQETQHF. In DNA, the CDR3 is TGTGCCAGCAGTTCCGATCCTACAGGGTCTCAAGAGACCCAGCACTTC.

The chain is built from TRBV7-2 and TRBJ1-2; D is uncertain. V was clipped by 5 bases and J by 3 bases, with 19 bases between them. The CDR3 totals 16 residues. Germline CDR1 and CDR2: SGHTA and FQGNSA. This chain's CDR3 is CASSPPMVLGDYGYTF. The CDR3 region has the DNA TGTGCCAGCAGCCCACCTATGGTGCTCGGTGACTATGGCTACACCTTC.

The chain joins TRBV29-1 to TRBJ2-5; D possibly corresponds to TRBD1 (6 bases). This CDR3 is built from 12 residues. Germline CDR1 reads SQVTM; CDR2 reads ANQGSEA. CDR3 sequence (DNA): TGCGGGGGCGGCAGGCTCCAAGAGACCCAGTACTTC. Its protein is CGGGRLQETQYF.

The chain has TRBV10-3 and TRBJ2-7, with TRBD2 matching 11 bases. This CDR3 contains 16 residues. Germline CDR1 and CDR2: ENHRY and SYGVKD. After removal of 6 bases from V and 2 bases from J, the junction contained 9 bases not matched to a gene. In DNA, the CDR3 is TGTGCCATCAGGGCGGAGACTAGCGGGAAGACCTACGAGCAGTACTTC. Its protein is CAIRAETSGKTYEQYF.

This chain links TRBV6-5 with TRBJ2-7; unclear D gene. Germline assignment: CDR1 MNHEY and CDR2 SVGAGI. The CDR3 spans 16 residues. V gave up 1 base and J gave up 2 bases, with 15 bases separating them. The DNA for the CDR3 is TGTGCCAGCAGTTACTTTCGGTGGACGGCAGCCTACGAGCAGTACTTC. Translation gives CASSYFRWTAAYEQYF.

This clonotype has just one count. The V and J genes are TRBV20-1 and TRBJ2-5, with D tentatively TRBD1 (6 bases). The CDR3 totals 14 residues. The germline V gene has CDR1 DFQATT and CDR2 SNEGSKA (reference sequence). V gave up 3 bases and J gave up 5 bases, with 16 bases separating them. DNA for the CDR3: TGCAGTGCTAGTGAGTCAGGGGCCCAGGAGACCCAGTACTTC. Its translation is CSASESGAQETQYF.

The genes are TRBV19 and TRBJ2-2; possibly TRBD1 or TRBD2 for D (5 bases each). This CDR3 has 15 amino acids. Trimming pared 4 bases from V and 4 bases from J, leaving 13 bases between. Germline lookup yields CDR1 LNHDA and CDR2 SQIVND (reference sequence). In nucleotides, the CDR3 is TGTGCCAGTAGTAAGCGGACATTCGGCACCGGGGAGCTGTTTTTT. It codes for CASSKRTFGTGELFF.

The J gene is TRBJ1-1, the V gene TRBV4-2; D is uncertain. The CDR3 sequence is 15 residues long. V lost 0 bases, J lost 8 bases, and 16 bases lay in between. Germline V gives CDR1 LGHNA, CDR2 YNFKEQ. The DNA for the CDR3 is TGTGCCAGCAGCCAAGATCCCACGGACGGAGAAGAAGCTTTCTTT. Translation: CASSQDPTDGEEAFF.

Here the CDR3 reads CASSTTGGGSYEQYF. The CDR3 bases are TGTGCCAGCAGTACAACAGGGGGGGGCTCCTACGAGCAGTACTTC. The chain recombines TRBV27 with TRBJ2-7; tentatively, D is TRBD1 (8 bases). This CDR3 region has 15 residues. Germline CDR1 MNHEY, CDR2 SMNVEV (reference sequence). V was clipped by 5 bases and J by 0 bases, with 14 bases between them.

This clonotype is labeled large. V gene TRBV27 combines with J gene TRBJ2-1; perhaps D is TRBD1 or TRBD2 (6 bases each). The V gene's germline CDR1 is MNHEY and CDR2 SMNVEV (reference sequence). The CDR3 runs 17 residues. Trimming removed 2 bases from V and 3 bases from J, with 17 bases in between. As DNA, the CDR3 is TGTGCCAGCAGTTTAGGGTATGGGGGGCACGACTACAATGAGCAGTTCTTC. Encoded protein: CASSLGYGGHDYNEQFF.

The chain joins TRBV28 to TRBJ1-6, with 8 bases lining up with TRBD1. Unmatched junction bases numbered 12, after V lost 2 bases and J lost 0 bases. The germline V gene has CDR1 MDHEN and CDR2 SYDVKM. This CDR3 region has 20 residues. The CDR3 sequence: CASSLARTGRVSSYNSPLHF. Written as DNA, the CDR3 is TGTGCCAGCAGTTTAGCCAGGACAGGGAGAGTTAGCTCCTATAATTCACCCCTCCACTTT.

The chain is built from TRBV9 and TRBJ2-3; the D gene is possibly TRBD2 (5 bases). CDR1 and CDR2 (germline): SGDLS, YYNGEE. Trimming left V 2 bases short and J 4 bases short, with 8 bases between. The CDR3 is 13 residues long. The chain's CDR3 is CASSVTTPDTQYF. The CDR3 DNA reads as TGTGCCAGCAGCGTGACTACACCAGATACGCAGTATTTT. The variable domain in full, completed from reference TRBV9 and TRBJ2-3, reads DSGVTQTPKHLITATGQRVTLRCSPRSGDLSVYWYQQSLDQGLQFLIQYYNGEERAKGNILERFSAQQFPDLHSELNLSSLELGDSALYFCASSVTTPDTQYFGPGTRLTVL.

Remarks on this clonotype: The CDR3 does not end in the conserved phenylalanine or tryptophan, so this is likely a read error. The chain uses TRBV6-5 and TRBJ1-2; D might be TRBD1 (5 bases). CDR3 length: 13 residues. Germline V gene data show CDR1 as MNHEY and CDR2 as SVGAGI. Deletions cut 6 bases from V and 2 bases from J, with 10 bases between. The DNA for the CDR3 is TGTGCCAGCAGCCCACAGGAGAACTATGGCTACACCCTC. The encoded protein is CASSPQENYGYTL.

J is TRBJ1-5 and V is TRBV2; 9 bases line up with TRBD1. This CDR3 region has 19 residues. J was trimmed by 5 bases and V by 4 bases; bases with no gene match: 18. Germline V gene lookup returns CDR1 SNHLY and CDR2 FYNNEI. The CDR3 DNA reads TGTGCCAGCAGTGCTTCGGGGGTACGGACAGGGGTTTTCCATCAGCCCCAGCATTTT. Its protein is CASSASGVRTGVFHQPQHF.

The chain has TRBV20-1 and TRBJ2-3; TRBD1 might be the D (5 bases). This CDR3 region has 14 residues. V lost 5 bases and J 0 bases, leaving 12 bases between the germline ends. Germline assignment: CDR1 DFQATT and CDR2 SNEGSKA (reference sequence). CDR3 DNA: TGCAGTGCTGAGACAGTTTCTAGCACAGATACGCAGTATTTT. It yields the protein CSAETVSSTDTQYF.

This clonotype was counted a single time. This chain uses TRBV7-2 with TRBJ1-2; D unclear. This CDR3 has 13 residues. Germline CDR1 SGHTA, CDR2 FQGNSA. Trimming pared 7 bases from V and 3 bases from J, leaving 12 bases between. The CDR3 sequence: CASTNIGDYGYTF. CDR3 sequence (DNA): TGTGCCAGCACTAACATTGGCGACTATGGCTACACCTTC.

This clonotype was picked up a small number of times. The chain uses TRBV7-2 and TRBJ2-3; possibly TRBD1 or TRBD2 for D (5 bases each). Trimming took off 3 bases at V and 2 bases at J, with 12 bases between the two ends. CDR1 SGHTA and CDR2 FQGNSA come from the germline V gene. This CDR3 contains 15 residues. The DNA of the CDR3 is TGTGCCAGCAGCTTTTGGGGGAATCCCACAGATACGCAGTATTTT. This translates into CASSFWGNPTDTQYF.

This chain links TRBV19 with TRBJ2-1; 16 bases line up with TRBD2. V trimming: 3 bases; J trimming: 7 bases; junction bases outside the gene matches: 6. CDR3 length: 17 residues. Germline V CDR1 and CDR2: LNHDA, SQIVND (reference sequence). CDR3 nucleotides: TGTGCCAGTAGTATTCGGGGACTAGCGGGGGGGCCGAATGAGCAGTTCTTC. Amino acids: CASSIRGLAGGPNEQFF.

This clonotype was counted only a few times. The chain is built from TRBV2 and TRBJ2-5, with no clear D. Germline assignment: CDR1 SNHLY and CDR2 FYNNEI. V was clipped by 3 bases and J by 2 bases, with 10 bases between them. The CDR3 totals 14 residues. CDR3 nucleotide sequence: TGTGCCAGCAGTGACGTTAGCAAACAAGAGACCCAGTACTTC. Amino acids: CASSDVSKQETQYF.

This sequence joins TRBV10-2 and TRBJ1-5; D unresolved. There are 13 residues in the CDR3. The V end was cut by 6 bases, the J end by 1 base, with 7 bases between. Germline V gene lookup returns CDR1 WSHSY and CDR2 SAAADI. The CDR3 DNA is TGCGCCAGCAGCCCGGTGAGCAATCAGCCCCAGCATTTT. This gives the protein CASSPVSNQPQHF.

The V gene is TRBV18, the J gene TRBJ1-2; tentative D call: TRBD1 (5 bases). The CDR3 totals 17 residues. Trimming cost V 6 bases and J 1 base, with 21 bases left between them. CDR1 and CDR2 (germline): KGHSH, LQKENI. CDR3 residues: CASSAKSDMKYNYGYTF. In nucleotides, the CDR3 is TGTGCCAGCTCCGCTAAGTCGGACATGAAGTATAACTATGGCTACACCTTC.

In the case of this clonotype: Germline and junction disagree at one end, which may indicate a read error. The rearrangement links TRBV7-2 to TRBJ1-1, with D possibly matching TRBD1 (5 bases). The CDR3 totals 18 residues. CDR1 is SGHTA, CDR2 FQGNSA, per germline. DNA of the CDR3: TGTTCCAGCAGCTCCCGGGAGCAGGGTGGTTGGGGGAACACTGAAGCTTTCTTT. It specifies CSSSSREQGGWGNTEAFF.

The V call is TRBV11-2, the J call TRBJ2-2; D uncertain. Trimming cost V 2 bases and J 3 bases, with 4 bases left between them. CDR1 SGHAT and CDR2 FQNNGV come from the germline V gene. CDR3 length: 13 residues. CDR3 coding DNA: TGTGCCAGCAGCTTATACCACACCGGGGAGCTGTTTTTT. The encoded protein is CASSLYHTGELFF.

This clonotype was observed once. The genes are TRBV7-8 and TRBJ1-1; D possibly corresponds to TRBD1 (6 bases). This CDR3 is 14 amino acids long. Trimming removed 5 bases at V and 1 base at J, with 11 bases between. The V gene's germline CDR1 is SGHVS and CDR2 FQNEAQ. For the CDR3, the DNA is TGTGCCAGCAGCGATGGGACACCGAACACTGAAGCTTTCTTT. Protein: CASSDGTPNTEAFF.

The chain carries TRBV12-3 or TRBV12-4 and TRBJ2-1; D is uncertain. This CDR3 contains 15 residues. Trimming stripped 1 base from V and 0 bases from J, with 7 bases between. DNA of the CDR3: TGTGCCAGCAGTTTAGTTAGGAGCTCCTACAATGAGCAGTTCTTC. Its translation is CASSLVRSSYNEQFF.